These 32 T cell receptor beta chains originate from one sample sequenced in a study of regulatory T cells in long-lasting Graves disease. Arm-PCR of CDR3 regions and iRepertoire HTBI primers were used to build TCR beta libraries. TCRdb fed the multiplex PCR reads into MiXCR, producing one record per CDR3 protein. The sample shows about 560,000 distinct CDR3 sequences, around 15% of them seen only once. Time point here: newly diagnosed GD, antithyroid drugs for less than 3 months. Preparation of the TCR library used RNA extracted from PBMCs. The data also belong to a second study, concerning T cells in Graves' hyperthyroidism and ophthalmopathy.

The sequencing used peripheral blood mononuclear cells (PBMCs), collected at new diagnosis, from a patient treated with antithyroid drugs. Receptors originate from a man between 18 and 35 years old with Graves disease.

This clonotype was counted many times. This chain connects TRBV18 to TRBJ1-6; D is perhaps TRBD1 (6 bases). V shed 4 bases and J shed 10 bases, with 20 bases lying between them. In germline, CDR1 is KGHSH, CDR2 LQKENI. This CDR3 spans 16 amino acids. The CDR3 region has the DNA TGTGCCAGCTCACTCGACAGGCCCGGTTTGGAGTCACCCCTCCACTTT. Its protein product is CASSLDRPGLESPLHF. The variable domain in full, with the rest retrieved from reference TRBV18 and TRBJ1-6, is NAGVMQNPRHLVRRRGQEARLRCSPMKGHSHVYWYRQLPEEGLKFMVYLQKENIIDESGMPKERFSAEFPKEGPSILRIQQVVRGDSAAYFCASSLDRPGLESPLHFGNGTRLTVT.

The V gene is TRBV28, the J gene TRBJ1-2, with TRBD1 matching 8 bases. V shed 5 bases, J shed 6 bases, and the junction held 8 bases outside the gene matches. Germline V gene lookup returns CDR1 MDHEN and CDR2 SYDVKM. This CDR3 is built from 14 residues. For the CDR3, the DNA is TGTGCCAGCAGTCCCCGGACAGGGAGGAATGGCTACACCTTC. Amino acid sequence: CASSPRTGRNGYTF.

This clonotype was observed a few times. CDR3 region: CASSYSLAGGADTQYF. CDR3 coding DNA: TGTGCCAGCAGTTACTCCCTAGCGGGAGGGGCAGATACGCAGTATTTT. This chain joins TRBV6-2 or TRBV6-3 and TRBJ2-3; 12 nucleotides line up with TRBD2. The CDR3 is 16 residues long. Germline CDR1 reads MNHEY; CDR2 reads SVGEGT. Trimming cost V 0 bases and J 4 bases; bases outside gene matches: 2.

This clonotype has at least ten counts. The chain combines TRBV7-9 with TRBJ2-5; D is ambiguous. The CDR3 has 16 amino acids. Germline V CDR1 and CDR2: SEHNR, FQNEAQ (reference sequence). V shed 1 base and J shed 2 bases, with 14 bases lying between them. As DNA, the CDR3 is TGTGCCAGCAGCTTAGGCACAGCCATACATCAAGAGACCCAGTACTTC. It is translated as CASSLGTAIHQETQYF.

Written as DNA, the CDR3 is TGTGCCAGCAGCTTAGTCCAGTTGGAAAGCACAGATACGCAGTATTTT. Protein product: CASSLVQLESTDTQYF. V gene TRBV7-6 combines with J gene TRBJ2-3; D gene ambiguous. The CDR3 has 16 residues. Germline V CDR1 and CDR2: SGHVS, FNYEAQ. V was cut by 1 base and J by 0 bases, with 11 bases left in between.

This clonotype has a handful of counts. The V gene is TRBV6-1, the J gene TRBJ1-2; D is unclear. Trimming shortened V by 9 bases and J by 4 bases, and 12 bases separated the two germline ends. CDR1 MNHNS and CDR2 SASEGT come from the germline V gene. The CDR3 has 12 amino acids. The CDR3 protein is CASTGRAYGYTF. As DNA, the CDR3 is TGTGCCAGTACGGGGAGGGCCTATGGCTACACCTTC.

This sequence joins TRBV12-3 or TRBV12-4 and TRBJ1-4; 7 nucleotides line up with TRBD1. The CDR3 runs 15 residues. V lost 6 bases to trimming and J lost 5 bases; unmatched junction nucleotides: 9. For the CDR3, the DNA is TGTGCCAGCAGCTGGGGAGCAGGGGGGAATGAAAAACTGTTTTTT. Its translation: CASSWGAGGNEKLFF.

The chain links TRBV28 to TRBJ2-7; D could derive from TRBD1 or TRBD2 (5 bases each). Germline CDR1 and CDR2: MDHEN and SYDVKM. This CDR3 contains 14 residues. Trimming shortened V by 5 bases and J by 3 bases, and 14 bases separated the two germline ends. As DNA, the CDR3 is TGTGCCAGCAGTCTCGGGGCAGGGTTCTACGAGCAGTACTTC. Encoded protein: CASSLGAGFYEQYF.

The chain couples TRBV12-3 or TRBV12-4 to TRBJ2-1, with 15 bases lining up with TRBD2. This CDR3 contains 16 residues. V dropped 5 bases and J dropped 6; count of bases not matched to a gene: 5. As DNA, the CDR3 is TGTGCCAGCAGTGTGGGACTAGCGGGAGGCCTCAATGAGCAGTTCTTC. Translating gives CASSVGLAGGLNEQFF.

This clonotype was detected many times. This chain links TRBV5-1 with TRBJ1-2; tentatively, D is TRBD1 (6 bases). The CDR3 is 15 residues long. The ends were cut back, 3 bases at V and 7 bases at J, with 19 bases in the middle. Germline V lookup: CDR1 SGHRS, CDR2 YFSETQ. The CDR3 is CASSSQSRDIGGYTF. The CDR3 region has the DNA TGCGCCAGCAGCTCCCAGTCCCGGGACATCGGTGGCTACACCTTC.

This clonotype was seen a few times. V usage is TRBV29-1 and J usage is TRBJ2-7; possibly TRBD2 for D (7 bases). This CDR3 comprises 13 residues. Trimming left V 5 bases short and J 5 bases short, with 16 bases between. Germline V CDR1 and CDR2: SQVTM, ANQGSEA. CDR3 sequence: CSVRVGAGDEQYF. The CDR3 coding sequence is TGCAGCGTTCGAGTGGGGGCGGGGGACGAGCAGTACTTC.

This clonotype was detected only once. V gene TRBV28 combines with J gene TRBJ2-1; 11 nucleotides line up with TRBD1. Germline loops: CDR1 MDHEN, CDR2 SYDVKM. V shed 7 bases and J 6 bases; nucleotides not matched to a gene: 8. The CDR3 has 15 amino acids. Here the CDR3 reads CASTPGGTGGNEQFF. CDR3 nucleotide sequence: TGTGCCAGCACCCCCGGAGGGACAGGGGGCAATGAGCAGTTCTTC.

This chain uses TRBV29-1 with TRBJ1-3; 7 bases match TRBD1. The CDR3 covers 14 residues. Germline CDR1 reads SQVTM; CDR2 reads ANQGSEA. With V trimmed by 1 base and J by 0 bases, 0 bases remained unmatched. This CDR3 reads CSVEGDSSGNTIYF. CDR3 in DNA: TGCAGCGTTGAAGGGGACAGCTCTGGAAACACCATATATTTT. Looking up the rest from reference TRBV29-1 and TRBJ1-3 gives the full variable domain: SAVISQKPSRDICQRGTSLTIQCQVDSQVTMMFWYRQQPGQSLTLIATANQGSEATYESGFVIDKFPISRPNLTFSTLTVSNMSPEDSSIYLCSVEGDSSGNTIYFGEGSWLTVV.

The table lists this clonotype with a few counts. The V gene is TRBV3-1, the J gene TRBJ2-3; no reliable D call. V was clipped by 9 bases and J by 0 bases, with 19 bases between them. Germline loops: CDR1 LGHDT, CDR2 YNNKEL (reference sequence). This CDR3 has 16 amino acids. The CDR3 bases are TGTGCCAGGACATCGGTAGGGCCCTTTAGCACAGATACGCAGTATTTT. Protein: CARTSVGPFSTDTQYF.

The chain uses TRBV19 and TRBJ2-5, with D possibly matching TRBD1 (7 bases). CDR1 is LNHDA and CDR2 is SQIVND in the germline V gene (reference sequence). V gave up 6 bases and J gave up 4 bases, with 24 bases separating them. The CDR3 sequence is 17 residues long. The CDR3 DNA reads as TGTGCCAGTAGCACAGGGACAGACCCTGGGGGAGGAGAGACCCAGTACTTC. It encodes CASSTGTDPGGGETQYF. The full variable domain, with the rest looked up from reference TRBV19 and TRBJ2-5, is DGGITQSPKYLFRKEGQNVTLSCEQNLNHDAMYWYRQDPGQGLRLIYYSQIVNDFQKGDIAEGYSVSREKKESFPLTVTSAQKNPTAFYLCASSTGTDPGGGETQYFGPGTRLLVL.

This clonotype appeared many times. The chain's CDR3 is CASSDSTVSGNTIYF. Here the CDR3 DNA reads TGTGCCAGCAGCGATAGCACAGTCTCTGGAAACACCATATATTTT. The chain recombines TRBV7-2 with TRBJ1-3, with unresolved D. V was shortened by 5 bases and J by 0 bases, with 11 bases between the two germline ends. CDR1 SGHTA and CDR2 FQGNSA come from the germline V gene. The CDR3 sequence is 15 residues long.

This clonotype has a handful of counts. Compared with germline, one end of the junction differs, possibly owing to a read error. This chain links TRBV12-3 or TRBV12-4 with TRBJ2-7; TRBD1 matches 9 bases. The CDR3 extends over 11 amino acids. The CDR3 DNA is TGTGCCAGCAGCAACGGACAGGGGCGAGACTTC. It encodes CASSNGQGRDF.

This clonotype showed up many times. This chain connects TRBV6-5 to TRBJ2-1, with 7 positions matching TRBD2. The CDR3 consists of 19 residues. Germline lookup yields CDR1 MNHEY and CDR2 SVGAGI. V trimming: 0 bases; J trimming: 6 bases; junction bases outside the gene matches: 17. In DNA form, the CDR3 reads TGTGCCAGCAGTTACTCGATTAAGGGCCAGGGTGCGGGAGCCAATGAGCAGTTCTTC. Its protein product is CASSYSIKGQGAGANEQFF.

This clonotype was detected ten times or more. The chain joins TRBV6-1 to TRBJ2-3; 8 bases map to TRBD1. Judging by the DNA end, TRBJ2-5 fits better; the J call may be wrong. Germline V lookup: CDR1 MNHNS, CDR2 SASEGT. The CDR3 sequence is 14 residues long. CDR3 sequence: CASRKTGVGETQYF. CDR3 coding DNA: TGTGCCAGCAGAAAGACAGGGGTCGGAGAGACCCAGTACTTC.

In this sample, this clonotype turned up a few times. J is TRBJ2-3 and V is TRBV7-9; D is undetermined. The CDR3 contains 15 residues. V lost 7 bases, J lost 7 bases, and 21 bases lay in between. Germline V CDR1 and CDR2: SEHNR, FQNEAQ (reference sequence). The CDR3 sequence is CASINTQEYSHTQYF. The DNA for the CDR3 is TGTGCCAGCATCAACACCCAGGAGTATTCACATACGCAGTATTTT.

This clonotype came up many times. This chain connects TRBV30 to TRBJ1-1, with 8 positions matching TRBD1. This CDR3 has 13 amino acids. V lost 7 bases, J lost 1 base, and 5 bases stayed unmatched. Germline V gives CDR1 GTSNPN, CDR2 SVGIG (reference sequence). The CDR3 reads CASTGGQNTEAFF. The CDR3 coding sequence is TGTGCCTCCACAGGGGGTCAGAACACTGAAGCTTTCTTT.

This clonotype turned up a few times. The chain links TRBV6-1 to TRBJ1-5, with D maybe TRBD1 (5 bases). CDR1 and CDR2 (germline): MNHNS, SASEGT. CDR3 length: 15 amino acids. Trimming pared 2 bases from V and 3 bases from J, leaving 11 bases between. The CDR3 bases are TGTGCCAGCAGTGAATTTAGAGGGGACAATCAGCCCCAGCATTTT. It codes for CASSEFRGDNQPQHF.

The table lists this clonotype with a few counts. The chain employs TRBV6-1 and TRBJ2-1; 7 nucleotides align to TRBD1. The ends lost 2 bases at V and 4 bases at J; junction bases unmatched: 2. This CDR3 has 14 amino acids. Germline loops: CDR1 MNHNS, CDR2 SASEGT. The CDR3 is CASSERQGYNEQFF. DNA for the CDR3: TGTGCCAGCAGTGAACGACAGGGTTACAATGAGCAGTTCTTC.

For this clonotype: One end of the junction varies from germline; a read error may be responsible. The chain is built from TRBV11-3 and TRBJ1-1; 8 bases are a match to TRBD1. This CDR3 is 14 amino acids long. Germline V gives CDR1 SGHNT, CDR2 YENEEA. CDR3 protein: CASSGPGTGTKAFF. CDR3 DNA sequence: TGTGCCAGCAGCGGCCCCGGGACAGGCACTAAAGCTTTCTTT.

There are a few counts of this clonotype. V is TRBV4-1 and J is TRBJ2-2, with D perhaps matching TRBD2 (6 bases). Trimming took off 2 bases at V and 6 bases at J, with 16 bases between the two ends. Germline CDR1 and CDR2: MGHRA and YSYEKL. The CDR3 has 16 residues. The CDR3 here is CASSQSRDWGSGELFF. The CDR3 bases are TGCGCCAGCAGCCAATCCCGGGACTGGGGGTCCGGGGAGCTGTTTTTT.

The genes are TRBV7-9 and TRBJ2-7; D remains unclear. This CDR3 comprises 11 residues. V lost 3 bases to trimming and J lost 6 bases, with 6 bases between them. CDR1 is SEHNR and CDR2 is FQNEAQ in the germline V gene (reference sequence). DNA of the CDR3: TGTGCCAGCAGCTTGCAGTTCGAGCAGTACTTC. Its protein is CASSLQFEQYF.

In this sample, this clonotype turned up a few times. The chain recombines TRBV5-6 with TRBJ1-3; D is undetermined. This CDR3 has 12 amino acids. Germline-derived CDR1 and CDR2 are SGHDT and YYEEEE. The V gene lost 3 bases and the J gene lost 5 bases, with 6 bases spanning the gap. CDR3 DNA sequence: TGTGCCAGCAGCTACCAGCGAAACACCATATATTTT. Translated, it gives CASSYQRNTIYF. The variable domain in full, with the rest retrieved from reference TRBV5-6 and TRBJ1-3, is DAGVTQSPTHLIKTRGQQVTLRCSPKSGHDTVSWYQQALGQGPQFIFQYYEEEERQRGNFPDRFSGHQFPNYSSELNVNALLLGDSALYLCASSYQRNTIYFGEGSWLTVV.

The sample holds one count of this clonotype. A single base separates this from a much larger clone, so it may be a read error. This sequence joins TRBV27 and TRBJ2-1, with D possibly TRBD2 on 5 matching bases. The V end lost 6 bases, the J end lost 8 bases, and 20 bases lay between the germline ends. This CDR3 comprises 15 residues. Germline values: CDR1 MNHEY, CDR2 SMNVEV (reference sequence). The CDR3 nucleotides are TGTGCCAGCAGCCTCTCTAGCTTTGGGTACGATGAGCAGTTCTTC. Its protein product is CASSLSSFGYDEQFF.

This clonotype has ten or more counts. The chain joins TRBV7-3 to TRBJ1-1; tentatively, D is TRBD1 (6 bases). V dropped 5 bases and J dropped 4 bases, with 11 bases sitting between them. Looked up from germline, CDR1 is SGHTA and CDR2 is FQGTGA. The CDR3 is 13 amino acids. Here the CDR3 reads CASSGGPGTEAFF. The CDR3, as DNA: TGTGCCAGCAGCGGGGGGCCAGGCACTGAAGCTTTCTTT.

As for this clonotype: A much larger clone lies one base from this, so it may be a read error. The conserved closing phenylalanine or tryptophan is absent in this CDR3, likely reflecting a read error. This chain connects TRBV27 to TRBJ2-7; maybe TRBD1 (6 bases). Germline CDR1 is MNHEY and CDR2 is SMNVEV (reference sequence). V lost 4 bases, J lost 7 bases, and 14 bases lay in between. The CDR3 is made up of 13 amino acids. The CDR3 DNA follows: TGTGCCAGCAGTTCCACGGGACAACGGGAGCAGTACCTC. Protein product: CASSSTGQREQYL.

This clonotype was seen a handful of times. This likely comes from a read error, as the CDR3 has no conserved phenylalanine or tryptophan at its end. The rearrangement links TRBV27 to TRBJ1-5, with 8 nucleotides matching TRBD1. The ends lost 5 bases at V and 6 bases at J; junction bases unmatched: 6. The germline gives CDR1 MNHEY, CDR2 SMNVEV (reference sequence). The CDR3 has 14 residues. CDR3 DNA: TGTGCCAGCAGTCACCGACAGGGGAGTCAGCCCCAGCATTCT. Translated: CASSHRQGSQPQHS.

Concerning this clonotype: A read error may explain this, as a much larger clone is one base away. The J gene is TRBJ2-7, the V gene TRBV11-3; D not certain. Germline V gene sequence: CDR1 SGHNT, CDR2 YENEEA. The CDR3 is 13 residues long. Deletions cut 0 bases from V and 7 bases from J, with 10 bases between. CDR3 in amino acids: CASSLELSVEQYF. In DNA, the CDR3 is TGTGCCAGCAGCTTAGAATTAAGCGTTGAGCAGTACTTC.